The 5 T cell receptor beta chains given below trace back to one sample, sequenced in a study of blood T cell repertoires in COVID-19. Profiled with immunoSEQ multiplex PCR; TCRdb holds only in-frame clones, not every one. The sample yields approximately 140,000 clones, roughly 85% seen once. The specimen sequenced was peripheral blood. Receptors originate from a man aged 60-69 years with acute or convalescent COVID-19.

This clone was seen a handful of times. The rearrangement uses TRBV6-5 and TRBJ1-2, with 8 bases matching TRBD1. The CDR3 extends over 13 amino acids. The germline V gene has CDR1 MNHEY and CDR2 SVGAGI. The V gene end was trimmed by 6 bases and the J gene end by 4 bases; junction bases not matched to a gene: 4. The CDR3 nucleotides are TGTGCCAGCAGGAAGACAGGGGTCTATGGCTACACCTTC. This codes for CASRKTGVYGYTF.

A remark on this clone: In the same sample, other DNA sequences code for this CDR3. This sequence joins TRBV28 and TRBJ1-5; TRBD1 matches 9 bases. In germline, CDR1 is MDHEN, CDR2 SYDVKM. The ends lost 7 bases at V and 6 bases at J; junction bases unmatched: 7. The CDR3 spans 14 residues. CDR3 protein: CASTRTGGGQPQHF. As DNA, the CDR3 is TGTGCCAGCACCAGAACAGGGGGCGGTCAGCCCCAGCATTTT.

The rearrangement links TRBV6-2 or TRBV6-3 to TRBJ2-7, with D possibly TRBD2 on 6 matching bases. The CDR3 runs 15 residues. In germline, CDR1 is MNHEY, CDR2 SVGEGT. V lost 5 bases and J 6 bases, leaving 20 bases between the germline ends. The CDR3 sequence: CASSLSGGDLLEQYF. The CDR3 bases are TGTGCCAGCAGTCTCAGCGGAGGGGATCTCCTCGAGCAGTACTTC.

J is TRBJ2-2 and V is TRBV7-2; the D is unclear. V was pared by 0 bases and J by 7 bases, with 12 bases between. This CDR3 is built from 15 residues. Germline-derived CDR1 and CDR2 are SGHTA and FQGNSA. Here the CDR3 DNA reads TGTGCCAGCAGCTTAGCATTGGCTGCTCTCGGGGAGCTGTTTTTT. The encoded protein is CASSLALAALGELFF.

This clone appeared a single time. The CDR3 spells CATHPRTGRQTDTQYF. As DNA, the CDR3 is TGTGCCACTCATCCCCGGACAGGGAGGCAGACAGATACGCAGTATTTT. The chain couples TRBV19 to TRBJ2-3, with TRBD1 matching over 8 bases. This CDR3 region has 16 residues. J lost 3 bases, V lost 10 bases, and 15 bases had no gene match. Germline V gene sequence: CDR1 LNHDA, CDR2 SQIVND (reference sequence).